This entry describes one T cell receptor beta chain. Its specificity is unknown. These data belong to a study of STAT3 mutations in large granular lymphocyte leukemia. Study information: Immunosuppressive therapy was given to more than half of T-LGLL patients.

Findings and limits, study-wide: Samples missed the first appearance of the clone. In T-cell large granular lymphocyte leukemia, about half of patients showed multiple immunodominant subclonotypes.

The protocol was immunoSEQ multiplex PCR, while the TCRdb copy is restricted to in-frame clones and leaves out a portion. Of roughly 320 clones in the sample, 35% were seen once. The TCR was taken from a man aged 55-75 years with T-cell large granular lymphocyte leukemia. Some clones in this sample may be carry-over from other donors' samples. The source material was peripheral blood mononuclear cells.

In DNA, the CDR3 is TGTGCCTGGAGCCCCCGGGGGTTAGCCGCCAATACGCAGTATTTT. Encoded protein: CAWSPRGLAANTQYF. This chain links TRBV30 with TRBJ2-3; the D gene is possibly TRBD2 (6 bases). CDR1 is GTSNPN, CDR2 SVGIG, per germline (reference sequence). V lost 3 bases and J lost 7, with 20 bases in between. The CDR3 has 15 residues.